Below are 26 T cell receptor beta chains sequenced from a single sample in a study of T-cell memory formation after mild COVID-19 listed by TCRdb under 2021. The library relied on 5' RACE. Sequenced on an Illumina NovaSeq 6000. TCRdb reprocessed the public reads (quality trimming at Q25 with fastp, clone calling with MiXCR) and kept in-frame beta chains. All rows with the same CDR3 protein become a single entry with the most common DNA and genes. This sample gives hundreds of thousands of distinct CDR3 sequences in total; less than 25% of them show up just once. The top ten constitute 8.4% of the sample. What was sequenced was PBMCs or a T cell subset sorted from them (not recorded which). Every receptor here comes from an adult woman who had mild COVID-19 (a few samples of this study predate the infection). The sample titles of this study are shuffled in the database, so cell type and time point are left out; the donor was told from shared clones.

CDR3 protein: CASSSATGIYEQYF. The CDR3, as DNA: TGTGCCAGCAGCTCTGCGACAGGGATCTACGAGCAGTACTTC. This sequence joins TRBV7-9 and TRBJ2-7, with 7 bases aligning to TRBD1. The CDR3 contains 14 residues. V trimming: 4 bases; J trimming: 3 bases; junction bases outside the gene matches: 6. The germline V gene encodes CDR1 SEHNR and CDR2 FQNEAQ (reference sequence).

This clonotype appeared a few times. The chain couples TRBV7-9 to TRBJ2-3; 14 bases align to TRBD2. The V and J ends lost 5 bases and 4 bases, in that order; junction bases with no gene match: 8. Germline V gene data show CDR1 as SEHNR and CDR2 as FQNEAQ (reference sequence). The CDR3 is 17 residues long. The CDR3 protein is CASSPGLAGGPADTQYF. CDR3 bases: TGTGCCAGCAGCCCCGGACTAGCGGGAGGCCCGGCAGATACGCAGTATTTT.

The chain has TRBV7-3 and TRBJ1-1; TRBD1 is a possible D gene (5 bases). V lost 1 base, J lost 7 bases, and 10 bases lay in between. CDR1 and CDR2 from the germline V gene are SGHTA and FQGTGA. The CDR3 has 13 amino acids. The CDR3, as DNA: TGTGCCAGCAGCTTAATTGGGACGGATGAAGCTTTCTTT. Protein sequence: CASSLIGTDEAFF.

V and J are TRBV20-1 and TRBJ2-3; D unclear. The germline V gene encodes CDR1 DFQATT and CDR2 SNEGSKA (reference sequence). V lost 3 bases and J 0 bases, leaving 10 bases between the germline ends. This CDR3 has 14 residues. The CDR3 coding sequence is TGCAGTGCTAGTAGGGCTACCAGCACAGATACGCAGTATTTT. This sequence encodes CSASRATSTDTQYF.

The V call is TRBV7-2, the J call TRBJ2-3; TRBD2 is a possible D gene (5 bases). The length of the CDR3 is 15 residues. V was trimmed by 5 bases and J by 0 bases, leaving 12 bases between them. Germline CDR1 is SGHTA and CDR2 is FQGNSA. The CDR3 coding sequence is TGTGCCAGCAGCCGGGTGGGAGTGAGCACAGATACGCAGTATTTT. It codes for CASSRVGVSTDTQYF.

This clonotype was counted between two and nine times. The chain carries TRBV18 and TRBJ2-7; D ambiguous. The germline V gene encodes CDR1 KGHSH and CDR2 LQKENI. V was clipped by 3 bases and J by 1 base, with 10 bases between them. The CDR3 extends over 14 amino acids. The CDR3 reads CASSPGQISYEQYF. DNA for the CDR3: TGTGCCAGCTCACCGGGCCAGATTTCCTACGAGCAGTACTTC.

In DNA form, the CDR3 reads TGCAGCGCCGTAAGCGGGGTCACTGAAGCTTTCTTT. As protein: CSAVSGVTEAFF. The chain uses TRBV29-1 and TRBJ1-1, with D unresolved. This CDR3 is built from 12 residues. Trimming left V 7 bases short and J 4 bases short, with 13 bases between. Germline CDR1 SQVTM, CDR2 ANQGSEA.

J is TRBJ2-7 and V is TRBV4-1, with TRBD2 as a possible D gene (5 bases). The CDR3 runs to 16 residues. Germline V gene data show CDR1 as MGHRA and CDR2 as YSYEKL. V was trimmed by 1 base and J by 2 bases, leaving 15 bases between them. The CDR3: CASSQGGLGGTYEQYF. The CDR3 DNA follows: TGCGCCAGCAGCCAAGGAGGGCTCGGAGGAACCTACGAGCAGTACTTC.

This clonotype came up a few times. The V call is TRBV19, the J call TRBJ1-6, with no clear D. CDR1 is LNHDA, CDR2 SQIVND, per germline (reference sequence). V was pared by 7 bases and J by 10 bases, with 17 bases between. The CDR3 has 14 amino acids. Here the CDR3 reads CASTLSSPDSPLHF. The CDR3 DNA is TGTGCCAGTACACTGTCGAGCCCGGACTCACCCCTCCACTTT.

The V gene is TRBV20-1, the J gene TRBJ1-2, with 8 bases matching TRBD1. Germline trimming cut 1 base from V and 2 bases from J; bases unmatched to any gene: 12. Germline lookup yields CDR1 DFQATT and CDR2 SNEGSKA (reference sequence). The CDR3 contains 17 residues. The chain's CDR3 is CSARGGDRGPTNYGYTF. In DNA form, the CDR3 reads TGCAGTGCTAGAGGAGGCGACAGGGGCCCTACGAACTATGGCTACACCTTC.

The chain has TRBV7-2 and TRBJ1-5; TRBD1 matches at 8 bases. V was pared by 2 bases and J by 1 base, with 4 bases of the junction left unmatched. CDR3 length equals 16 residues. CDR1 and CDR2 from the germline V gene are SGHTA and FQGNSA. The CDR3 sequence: CASSLSGGRSNQPQHF. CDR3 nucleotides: TGTGCCAGCAGCTTATCAGGGGGCAGGAGCAATCAGCCCCAGCATTTT.

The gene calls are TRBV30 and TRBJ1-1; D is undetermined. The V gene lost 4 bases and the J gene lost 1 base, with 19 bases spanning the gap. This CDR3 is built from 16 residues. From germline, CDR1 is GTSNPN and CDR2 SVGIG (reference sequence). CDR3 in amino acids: CAWISRVGRGNTEAFF. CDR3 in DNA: TGTGCCTGGATATCGAGGGTTGGCAGAGGGAACACTGAAGCTTTCTTT.

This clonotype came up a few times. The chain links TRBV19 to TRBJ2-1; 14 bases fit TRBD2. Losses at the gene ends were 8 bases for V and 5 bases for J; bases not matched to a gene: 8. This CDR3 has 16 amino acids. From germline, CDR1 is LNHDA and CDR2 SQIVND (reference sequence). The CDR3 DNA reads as TGTGCCAGTTCCGGGACTAGCGGGAGATGGAACAATGAGCAGTTCTTC. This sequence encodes CASSGTSGRWNNEQFF.

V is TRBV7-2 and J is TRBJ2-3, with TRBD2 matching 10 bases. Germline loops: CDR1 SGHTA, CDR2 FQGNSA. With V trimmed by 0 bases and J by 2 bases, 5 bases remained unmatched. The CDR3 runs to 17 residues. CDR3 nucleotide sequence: TGTGCCAGCAGCTTAGCGCCAGCGGGGGGGTACACAGATACGCAGTATTTT. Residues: CASSLAPAGGYTDTQYF.

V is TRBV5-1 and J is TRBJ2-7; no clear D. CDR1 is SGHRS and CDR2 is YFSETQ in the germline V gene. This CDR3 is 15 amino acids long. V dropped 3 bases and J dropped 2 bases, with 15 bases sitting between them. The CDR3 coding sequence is TGCGCCAGCAGCTATGATCCCGGTGTTGCCTACGAGCAGTACTTC. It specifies CASSYDPGVAYEQYF. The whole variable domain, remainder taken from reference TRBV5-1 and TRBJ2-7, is KAGVTQTPRYLIKTRGQQVTLSCSPISGHRSVSWYQQTPGQGLQFLFEYFSETQRNKGNFPGRFSGRQFSNSRSEMNVSTLELGDSALYLCASSYDPGVAYEQYFGPGTRLTVT.

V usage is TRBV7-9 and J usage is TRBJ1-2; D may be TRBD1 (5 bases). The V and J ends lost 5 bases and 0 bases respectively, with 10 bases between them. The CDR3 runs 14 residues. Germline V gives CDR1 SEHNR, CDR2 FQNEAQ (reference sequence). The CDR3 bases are TGTGCCAGCAGCGCCTACAGGACTAACTATGGCTACACCTTC. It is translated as CASSAYRTNYGYTF.

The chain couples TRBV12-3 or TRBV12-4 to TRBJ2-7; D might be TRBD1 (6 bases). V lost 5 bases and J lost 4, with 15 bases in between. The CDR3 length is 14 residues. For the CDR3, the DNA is TGTGCCAGCAGTCCTCAGGGGCGGGCGTACGAGCAGTACTTC. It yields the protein CASSPQGRAYEQYF.

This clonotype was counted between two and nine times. The CDR3 here is CASKGEGTSYNEQFF. In DNA form, the CDR3 reads TGTGCCAGTAAAGGCGAGGGTACCTCCTACAATGAGCAGTTCTTC. V is TRBV12-3 or TRBV12-4 and J is TRBJ2-1; perhaps TRBD2 as D (5 bases). Trimming took 9 bases from V and 0 from J, leaving 15 bases between them. CDR3 length equals 15 residues.

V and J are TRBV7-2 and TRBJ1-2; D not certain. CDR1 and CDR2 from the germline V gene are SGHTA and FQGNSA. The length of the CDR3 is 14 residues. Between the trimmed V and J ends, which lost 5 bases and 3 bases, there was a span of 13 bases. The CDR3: CASSLGGGHYGYTF. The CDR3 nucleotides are TGTGCCAGCAGCCTAGGAGGAGGGCACTATGGCTACACCTTC.

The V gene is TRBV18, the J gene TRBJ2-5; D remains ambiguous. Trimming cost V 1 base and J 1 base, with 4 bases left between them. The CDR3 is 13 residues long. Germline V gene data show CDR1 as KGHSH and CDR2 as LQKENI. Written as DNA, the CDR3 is TGTGCCAGCTCACCACAGCTCCAAGAGACCCAGTACTTC. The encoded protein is CASSPQLQETQYF.

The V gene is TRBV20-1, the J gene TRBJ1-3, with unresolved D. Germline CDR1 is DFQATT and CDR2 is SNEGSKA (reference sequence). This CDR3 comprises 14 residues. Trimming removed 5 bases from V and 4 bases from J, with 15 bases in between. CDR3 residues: CSAEGPPGGNTIYF. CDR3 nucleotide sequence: TGCAGTGCTGAGGGTCCTCCAGGAGGAAACACCATATATTTT.

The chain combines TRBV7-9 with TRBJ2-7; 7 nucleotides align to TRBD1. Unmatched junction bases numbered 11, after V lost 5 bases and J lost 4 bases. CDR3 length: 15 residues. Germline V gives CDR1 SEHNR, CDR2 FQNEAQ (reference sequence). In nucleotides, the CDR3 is TGTGCCAGCAGCCGCCCGACAGGGTTTAGGTACGAGCAGTACTTC. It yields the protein CASSRPTGFRYEQYF. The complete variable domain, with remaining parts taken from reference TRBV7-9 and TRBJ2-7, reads DTGVSQNPRHKITKRGQNVTFRCDPISEHNRLYWYRQTLGQGPEFLTYFQNEAQLEKSRLLSDRFSAERPKGSFSTLEIQRTEQGDSAMYLCASSRPTGFRYEQYFGPGTRLTVT.

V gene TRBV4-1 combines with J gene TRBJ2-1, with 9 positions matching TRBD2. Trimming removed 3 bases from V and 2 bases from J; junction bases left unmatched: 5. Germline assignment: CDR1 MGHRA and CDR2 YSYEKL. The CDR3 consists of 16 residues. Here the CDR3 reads CASSHLSGGPYNEQFF. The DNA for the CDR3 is TGCGCCAGCAGCCACCTTAGCGGGGGCCCCTACAATGAGCAGTTCTTC.

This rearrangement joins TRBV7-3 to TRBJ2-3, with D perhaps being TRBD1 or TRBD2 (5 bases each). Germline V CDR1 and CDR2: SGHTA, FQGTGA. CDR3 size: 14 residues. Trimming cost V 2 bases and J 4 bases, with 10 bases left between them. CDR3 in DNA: TGTGCCAGCAGCTTACTGCCGGGGCCAGATACGCAGTATTTT. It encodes CASSLLPGPDTQYF.

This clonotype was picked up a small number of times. This chain's CDR3 is CASSSLPTPVTALGTEAFF. The CDR3 DNA reads as TGTGCCAGCAGCTCCCTTCCAACTCCCGTGACAGCTCTCGGCACTGAAGCTTTCTTT. This chain uses TRBV5-5 with TRBJ1-1; perhaps TRBD1 as D (5 bases). Trimming cost V 3 bases and J 4 bases, with 28 bases left between them. The CDR3 spans 19 residues. Looked up from germline, CDR1 is SGHKS and CDR2 is YYEKEE (reference sequence).

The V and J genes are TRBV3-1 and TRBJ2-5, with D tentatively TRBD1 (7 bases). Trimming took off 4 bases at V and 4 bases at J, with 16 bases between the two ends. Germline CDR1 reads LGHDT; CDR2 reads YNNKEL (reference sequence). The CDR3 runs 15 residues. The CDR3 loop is CASSPPQGGRETQYF. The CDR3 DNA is TGTGCCAGCAGCCCGCCGCAGGGGGGCCGAGAGACCCAGTACTTC.